This T cell receptor beta chain was obtained from a study of cytomegalovirus exposure and HLA in healthy donors. Primers for the PCR totalled 60 Vbeta and 13 Jbeta. Assay used: immunoSEQ multiplex PCR; TCRdb lists only in-frame clones, some missing. Of about 130,000 clones in the sample, roughly 88% are singletons; the top ten hold about 1.8%. Remarks on this clone: Antigen specificity is unknown.

Study-wide results and caveats: With high specificity and sensitivity, the classifier reportedly diagnosed cytomegalovirus status.

From germline, CDR1 is SGHRS and CDR2 YFSETQ. The junction had 10 bases not matched to a gene; V was cut back by 1 base and J by 9 bases. This CDR3 spans 17 amino acids. This receptor was identified in a boy aged 5-17 years in good health and CMV-seronegative. The chain carries TRBV5-1 and TRBJ2-1; 13 bases are a match to TRBD2. Sequenced material: PBMCs. This CDR3 reads CASSLMGLAGSGGEQFF. The CDR3 DNA reads as TGCGCCAGCAGCTTGATGGGACTAGCGGGATCTGGTGGTGAGCAGTTCTTC.